This T cell receptor (beta chain) was recorded in a study of control samples from healthy donors and cancer patients. Germline loops: CDR1 SGHRS, CDR2 YFSETQ. Trimming shortened V by 0 bases and J by 0 bases, and 11 bases separated the two germline ends. This CDR3 region has 16 residues. TCRdb's copy holds only in-frame clones and misses some; the assay was immunoSEQ multiplex PCR. The repertoire holds about 110,000 clones, with 83% as singletons. The chain couples TRBV5-1 to TRBJ2-3; D is ambiguous. Sequencing was done on a sample of blood. The clonotype was recovered from a woman aged 45 to 65 in good health. As DNA, the CDR3 is TGCGCCAGCAGCTTGGATGGGCTGTCTAGCACAGATACGCAGTATTTT. It is translated as CASSLDGLSSTDTQYF.